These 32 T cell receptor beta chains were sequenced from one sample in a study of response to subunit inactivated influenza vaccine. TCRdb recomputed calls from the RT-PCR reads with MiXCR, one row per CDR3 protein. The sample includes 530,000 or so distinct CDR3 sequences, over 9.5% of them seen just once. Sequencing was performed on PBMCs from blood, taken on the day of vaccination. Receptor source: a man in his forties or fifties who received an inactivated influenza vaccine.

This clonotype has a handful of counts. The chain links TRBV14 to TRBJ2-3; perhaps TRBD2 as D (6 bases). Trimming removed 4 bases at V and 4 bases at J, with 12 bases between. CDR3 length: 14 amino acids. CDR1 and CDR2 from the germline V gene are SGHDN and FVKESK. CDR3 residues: CASSRDFVPDTQYF. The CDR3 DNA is TGTGCCAGCAGCCGGGACTTCGTACCAGATACGCAGTATTTT.

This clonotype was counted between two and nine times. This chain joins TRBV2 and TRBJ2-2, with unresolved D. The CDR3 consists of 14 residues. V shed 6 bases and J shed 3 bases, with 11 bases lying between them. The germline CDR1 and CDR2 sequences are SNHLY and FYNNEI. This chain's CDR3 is CASSYTPYTGELFF. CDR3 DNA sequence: TGTGCCAGCAGCTACACCCCCTACACCGGGGAGCTGTTTTTT. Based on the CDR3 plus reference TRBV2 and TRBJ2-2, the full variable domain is EPEVTQTPSHQVTQMGQEVILRCVPISNHLYFYWYRQILGQKVEFLVSFYNNEISEKSEIFDDQFSVERPDGSNFTLKIRSTKLEDSAMYFCASSYTPYTGELFFGEGSRLTVL.

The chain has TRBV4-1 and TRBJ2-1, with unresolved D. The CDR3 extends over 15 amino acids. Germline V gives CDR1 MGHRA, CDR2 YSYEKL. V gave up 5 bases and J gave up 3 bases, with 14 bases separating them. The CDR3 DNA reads TGCGCCAGCAGCGCCCCCGGTACTTACTACAATGAGCAGTTCTTC. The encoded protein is CASSAPGTYYNEQFF.

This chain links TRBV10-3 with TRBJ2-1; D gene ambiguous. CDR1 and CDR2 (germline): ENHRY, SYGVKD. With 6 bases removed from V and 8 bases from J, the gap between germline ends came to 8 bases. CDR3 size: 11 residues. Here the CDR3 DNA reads TGTGCCATCAGCGGATCACATGAGCAGTTCTTC. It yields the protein CAISGSHEQFF.

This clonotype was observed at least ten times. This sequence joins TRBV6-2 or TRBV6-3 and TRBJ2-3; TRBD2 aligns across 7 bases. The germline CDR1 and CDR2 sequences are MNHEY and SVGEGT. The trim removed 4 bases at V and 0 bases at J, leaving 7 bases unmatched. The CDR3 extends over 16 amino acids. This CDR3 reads CASSSSSGYSTDTQYF. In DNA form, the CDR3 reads TGTGCCAGCAGTTCCTCTAGCGGATATAGCACAGATACGCAGTATTTT.

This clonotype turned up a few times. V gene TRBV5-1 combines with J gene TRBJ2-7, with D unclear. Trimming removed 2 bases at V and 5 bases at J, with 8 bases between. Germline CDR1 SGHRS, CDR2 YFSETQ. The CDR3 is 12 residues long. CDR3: CASSFSNNEQYF. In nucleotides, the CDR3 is TGCGCCAGCAGCTTCAGCAACAACGAGCAGTACTTC.

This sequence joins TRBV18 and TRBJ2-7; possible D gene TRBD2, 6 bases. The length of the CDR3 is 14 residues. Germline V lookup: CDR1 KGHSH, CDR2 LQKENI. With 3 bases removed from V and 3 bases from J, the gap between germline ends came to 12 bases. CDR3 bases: TGTGCCAGCTCACCTCGCGGGATAGACTACGAGCAGTACTTC. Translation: CASSPRGIDYEQYF. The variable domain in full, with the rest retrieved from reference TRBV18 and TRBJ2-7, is NAGVMQNPRHLVRRRGQEARLRCSPMKGHSHVYWYRQLPEEGLKFMVYLQKENIIDESGMPKERFSAEFPKEGPSILRIQQVVRGDSAAYFCASSPRGIDYEQYFGPGTRLTVT.

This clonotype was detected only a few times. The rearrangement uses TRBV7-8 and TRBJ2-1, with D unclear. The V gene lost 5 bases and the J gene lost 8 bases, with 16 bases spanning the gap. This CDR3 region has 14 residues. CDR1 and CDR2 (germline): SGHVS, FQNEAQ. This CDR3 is CASSPGPLRYEQFF. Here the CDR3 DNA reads TGTGCCAGCAGCCCCGGGCCCTTACGATATGAGCAGTTCTTC. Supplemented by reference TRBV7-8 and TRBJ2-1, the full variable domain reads GAGVSQSPRYKVAKRGQDVALRCDPISGHVSLFWYQQALGQGPEFLTYFQNEAQLDKSGLPSDRFFAERPEGSVSTLKIQRTQQEDSAVYLCASSPGPLRYEQFFGPGTRLTVL.

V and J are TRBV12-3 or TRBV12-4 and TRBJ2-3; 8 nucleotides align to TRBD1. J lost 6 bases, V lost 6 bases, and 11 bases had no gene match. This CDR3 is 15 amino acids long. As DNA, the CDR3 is TGTGCCAGCAGCCAACAGGGGGTAGGTGTGGATACGCAGTATTTT. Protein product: CASSQQGVGVDTQYF.

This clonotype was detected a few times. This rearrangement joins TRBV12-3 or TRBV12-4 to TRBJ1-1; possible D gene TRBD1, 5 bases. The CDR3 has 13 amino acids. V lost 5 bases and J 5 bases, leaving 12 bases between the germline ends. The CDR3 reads CASSRLQGTEAFF. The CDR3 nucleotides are TGTGCCAGCAGTCGTCTTCAGGGTACTGAAGCTTTCTTT.

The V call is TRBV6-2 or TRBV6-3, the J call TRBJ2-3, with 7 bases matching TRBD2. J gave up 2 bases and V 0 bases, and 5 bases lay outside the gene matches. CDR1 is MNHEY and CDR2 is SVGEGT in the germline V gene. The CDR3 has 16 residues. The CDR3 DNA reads TGTGCCAGCAGTTACTCCGGGGGGAGCCTCACAGATACGCAGTATTTT. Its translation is CASSYSGGSLTDTQYF.

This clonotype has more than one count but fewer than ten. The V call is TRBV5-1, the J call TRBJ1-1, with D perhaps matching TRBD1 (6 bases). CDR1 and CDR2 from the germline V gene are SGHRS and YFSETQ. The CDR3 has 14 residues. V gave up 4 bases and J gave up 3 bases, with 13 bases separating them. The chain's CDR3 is CASSQGFGYTEAFF. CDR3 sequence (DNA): TGCGCCAGCAGCCAGGGGTTTGGGTACACTGAAGCTTTCTTT.

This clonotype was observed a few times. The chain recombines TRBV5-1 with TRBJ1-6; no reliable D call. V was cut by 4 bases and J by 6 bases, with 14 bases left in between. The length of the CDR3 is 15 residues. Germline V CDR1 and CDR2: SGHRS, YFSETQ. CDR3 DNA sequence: TGCGCCAGCAGCCTAGACGTGGGTCGTAATTCACCCCTCCACTTT. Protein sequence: CASSLDVGRNSPLHF.

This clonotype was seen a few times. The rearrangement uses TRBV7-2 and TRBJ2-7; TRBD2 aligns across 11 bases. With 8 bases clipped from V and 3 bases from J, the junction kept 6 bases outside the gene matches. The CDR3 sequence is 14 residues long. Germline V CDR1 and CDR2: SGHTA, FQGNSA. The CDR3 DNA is TGTGCCAGCCTTCAAACTAGCGGGGGCTACGAGCAGTACTTC. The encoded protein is CASLQTSGGYEQYF.

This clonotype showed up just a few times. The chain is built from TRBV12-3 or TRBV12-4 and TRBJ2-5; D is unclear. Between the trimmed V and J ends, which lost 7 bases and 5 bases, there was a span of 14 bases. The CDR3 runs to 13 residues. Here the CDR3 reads CASTQRASETQYF. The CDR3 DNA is TGTGCCAGCACCCAAAGGGCGTCGGAGACCCAGTACTTC.

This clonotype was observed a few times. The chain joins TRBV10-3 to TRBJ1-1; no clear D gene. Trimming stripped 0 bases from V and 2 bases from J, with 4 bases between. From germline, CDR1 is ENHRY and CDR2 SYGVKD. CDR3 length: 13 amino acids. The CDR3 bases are TGTGCCATCAGTGAGTCCCATAACACTGAAGCTTTCTTT. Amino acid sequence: CAISESHNTEAFF.

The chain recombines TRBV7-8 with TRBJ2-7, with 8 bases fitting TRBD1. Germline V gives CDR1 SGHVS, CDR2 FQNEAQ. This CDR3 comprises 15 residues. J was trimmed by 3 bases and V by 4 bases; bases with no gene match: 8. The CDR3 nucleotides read TGTGCCAGCAGCTCTACAACGGGACAGGACTACGAGCAGTACTTC. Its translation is CASSSTTGQDYEQYF.

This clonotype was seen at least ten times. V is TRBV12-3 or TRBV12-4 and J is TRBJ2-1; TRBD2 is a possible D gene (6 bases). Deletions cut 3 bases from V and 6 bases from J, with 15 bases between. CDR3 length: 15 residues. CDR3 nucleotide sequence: TGTGCCAGCAGTTTCTTCGGGAGCGGAAGCAATGAGCAGTTCTTC. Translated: CASSFFGSGSNEQFF.

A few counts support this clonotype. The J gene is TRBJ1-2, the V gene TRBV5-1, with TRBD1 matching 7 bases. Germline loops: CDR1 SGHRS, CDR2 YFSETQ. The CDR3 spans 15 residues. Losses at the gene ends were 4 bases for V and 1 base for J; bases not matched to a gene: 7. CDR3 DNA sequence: TGCGCCAGCAGCGACCTCAGGGGGATTAACTATGGCTACACCTTC. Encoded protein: CASSDLRGINYGYTF.

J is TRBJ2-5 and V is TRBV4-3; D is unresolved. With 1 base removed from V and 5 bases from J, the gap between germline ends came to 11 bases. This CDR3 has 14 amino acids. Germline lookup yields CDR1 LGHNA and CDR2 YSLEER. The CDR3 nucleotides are TGCGCCAGCAGCCAAGCTCTGGGCCGGGAGACCCAGTACTTC. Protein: CASSQALGRETQYF.

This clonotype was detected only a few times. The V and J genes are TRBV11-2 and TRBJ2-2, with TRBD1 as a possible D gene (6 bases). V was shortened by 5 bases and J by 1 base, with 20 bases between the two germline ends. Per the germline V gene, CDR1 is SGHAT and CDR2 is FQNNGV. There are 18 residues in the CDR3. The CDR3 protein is CASSMPQGSLMNTGELFF. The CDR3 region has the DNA TGTGCCAGCAGCATGCCGCAGGGGTCCCTAATGAACACCGGGGAGCTGTTTTTT.

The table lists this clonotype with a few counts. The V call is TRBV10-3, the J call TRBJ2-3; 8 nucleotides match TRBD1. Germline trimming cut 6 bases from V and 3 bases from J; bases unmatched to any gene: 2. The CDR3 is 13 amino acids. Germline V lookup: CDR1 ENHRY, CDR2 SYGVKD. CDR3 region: CAIRQGATDTQYF. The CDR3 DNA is TGTGCCATCAGGCAGGGGGCAACAGATACGCAGTATTTT.

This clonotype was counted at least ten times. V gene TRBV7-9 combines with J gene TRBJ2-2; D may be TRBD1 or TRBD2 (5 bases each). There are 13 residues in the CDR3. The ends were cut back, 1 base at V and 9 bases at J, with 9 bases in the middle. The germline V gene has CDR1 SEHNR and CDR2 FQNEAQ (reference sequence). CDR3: CASSLGGSWELFF. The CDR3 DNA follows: TGTGCCAGCAGCTTAGGGGGGTCCTGGGAGCTGTTTTTT.

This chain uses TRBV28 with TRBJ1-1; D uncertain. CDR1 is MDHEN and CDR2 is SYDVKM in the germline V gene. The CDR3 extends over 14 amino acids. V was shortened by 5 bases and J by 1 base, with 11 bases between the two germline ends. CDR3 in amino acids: CASSPPPGNTEAFF. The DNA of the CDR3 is TGTGCCAGCAGTCCCCCCCCAGGGAACACTGAAGCTTTCTTT.

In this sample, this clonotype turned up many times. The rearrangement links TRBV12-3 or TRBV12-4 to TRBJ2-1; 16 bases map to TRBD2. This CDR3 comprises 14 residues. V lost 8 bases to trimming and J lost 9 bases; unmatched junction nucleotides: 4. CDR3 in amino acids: CASRGTSGRGEQFF. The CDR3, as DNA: TGTGCCAGCCGGGGGACTAGCGGGAGGGGTGAGCAGTTCTTC.

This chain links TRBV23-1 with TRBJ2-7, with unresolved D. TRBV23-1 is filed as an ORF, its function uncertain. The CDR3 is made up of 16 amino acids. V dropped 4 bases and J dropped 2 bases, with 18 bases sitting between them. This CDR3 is CASSRPPHELAYEQYF. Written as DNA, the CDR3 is TGCGCCAGCAGTCGACCCCCACATGAGCTAGCCTACGAGCAGTACTTC.

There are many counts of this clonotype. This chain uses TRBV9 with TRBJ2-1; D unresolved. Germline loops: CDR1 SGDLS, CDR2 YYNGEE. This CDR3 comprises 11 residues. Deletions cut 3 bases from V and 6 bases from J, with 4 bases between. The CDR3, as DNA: TGTGCCAGCAGCGGGGCCAATGAGCAGTTCTTC. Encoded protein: CASSGANEQFF. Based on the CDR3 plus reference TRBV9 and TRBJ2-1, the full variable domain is DSGVTQTPKHLITATGQRVTLRCSPRSGDLSVYWYQQSLDQGLQFLIQYYNGEERAKGNILERFSAQQFPDLHSELNLSSLELGDSALYFCASSGANEQFFGPGTRLTVL.

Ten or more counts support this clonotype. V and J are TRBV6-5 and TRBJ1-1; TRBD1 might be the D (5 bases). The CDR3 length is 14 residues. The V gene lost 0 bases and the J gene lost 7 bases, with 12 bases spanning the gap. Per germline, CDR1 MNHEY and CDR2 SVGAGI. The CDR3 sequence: CASSYSGGTGEAFF. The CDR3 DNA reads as TGTGCCAGCAGTTACTCCGGGGGGACGGGTGAAGCTTTCTTT.

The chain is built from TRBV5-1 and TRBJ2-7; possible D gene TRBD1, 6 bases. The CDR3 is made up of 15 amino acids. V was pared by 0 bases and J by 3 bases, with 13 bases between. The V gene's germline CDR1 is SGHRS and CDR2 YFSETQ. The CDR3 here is CASSLEGKGGYEQYF. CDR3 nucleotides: TGCGCCAGCAGCTTGGAGGGAAAAGGGGGCTACGAGCAGTACTTC.

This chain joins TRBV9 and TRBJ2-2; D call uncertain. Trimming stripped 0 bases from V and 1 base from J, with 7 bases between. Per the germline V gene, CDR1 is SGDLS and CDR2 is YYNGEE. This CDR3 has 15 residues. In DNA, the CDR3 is TGTGCCAGCAGCGTAGGGCAGGTGAACACCGGGGAGCTGTTTTTT. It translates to CASSVGQVNTGELFF.

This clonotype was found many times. The CDR3 here is CSGGSAYEQYF. CDR3 in DNA: TGCAGCGGCGGCTCAGCCTACGAGCAGTACTTC. This chain joins TRBV29-1 and TRBJ2-7, with unresolved D. Germline V gives CDR1 SQVTM, CDR2 ANQGSEA. The ends were cut back, 7 bases at V and 2 bases at J, with 9 bases in the middle. The CDR3 length is 11 residues.

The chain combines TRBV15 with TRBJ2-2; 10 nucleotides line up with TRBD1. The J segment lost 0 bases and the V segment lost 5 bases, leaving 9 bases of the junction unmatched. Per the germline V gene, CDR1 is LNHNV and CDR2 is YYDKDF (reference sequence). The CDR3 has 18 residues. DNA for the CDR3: TGTGCCACCAGCGGAGGACAGGGGGACATATCGAACACCGGGGAGCTGTTTTTT. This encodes CATSGGQGDISNTGELFF. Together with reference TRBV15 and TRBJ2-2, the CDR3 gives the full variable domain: DAMVIQNPRYQVTQFGKPVTLSCSQTLNHNVMYWYQQKSSQAPKLLFHYYDKDFNNEADTPDNFQSRRPNTSFCFLDIRSPGLGDTAMYLCATSGGQGDISNTGELFFGEGSRLTVL.